The present T cell receptor beta chain was sequenced within a study of patients with pleural tuberculosis (TCRdb year 2014). The sample holds a few counts of this clonotype. Its binding antigen is unknown. Since a much larger clone is just one base distant, this may be a read error. Inclusive of the bounding cysteine and phenylalanine, the CDR3 is 16 residues long. Of the read, only the CDR3 DNA is kept; its 48 bases are in frame from base 1. The CDR1 and CDR2 encoded by the germline V gene (reference sequence) are LNHDA and SQIVND. For this chain, trimming is 3 bases at the V end and 7 bases at the J end, and the number of junction bases without a gene match is 11. TCRdb records Illumina Genome Analyzer IIx as the sequencer. The public reads were run again by TCRdb, first through fastp at Q25 and then through MiXCR, and only productive beta chains were kept. Each record represents a unique CDR3 protein, reported with the most common genes and DNA among its rows. This sample lists almost 30,000 distinct CDR3 sequences; 15% to 20% were detected once. The ten largest clonotypes hold roughly 4% of the sample.

The TCR sequence derives from a human donor with pleural tuberculosis. The chain links TRBV19 with TRBJ2-1, and 8 bases in between align with TRBD2. The sequencing sample was made of peripheral blood. The CDR3 sequence is CASSISGGRGDNEQFF. In nucleotides, the sequence is TGTGCCAGTAGTATTTCGGGGGGGAGGGGAGATAATGAGCAGTTCTTC.